This T cell receptor beta chain is drawn from a study of glioma-infiltrating T cells after dendritic cell vaccination. Study overall: Between the early 2000s and the early 2010s, patients got autologous tumor lysate-pulsed dendritic cell vaccines. Dendritic cells derived from monocytes and pulsed with autologous tumor lysate formed the vaccine. General study findings and limits: Patients with more pretreatment TILs had longer time to progression and survival.

J gave up 1 base and V 6 bases, and 9 bases lay outside the gene matches. Germline values: CDR1 LNHDA, CDR2 SQIVND (reference sequence). The CDR3 spans 16 residues. Time point defined: after dendritic cell vaccination, including at tumor progression/relapse. This clone was observed a handful of times. What it recognizes is unknown. TCRB CDR3 was amplified from 2 ug genomic DNA or less. Using immunoSEQ multiplex PCR, the repertoire was profiled, and TCRdb retains in-frame clones only, with some absent. The sample holds 75,000 to 85,000 clones, roughly 84% seen once. The gene calls are TRBV19 and TRBJ1-1; TRBD1 matches at 9 bases. This material consisted of blood, taken after dendritic cell vaccination. The TCR originated in a human donor with glioblastoma. The CDR3 sequence is CASRRDRVGANTEAFF. The CDR3 region has the DNA TGTGCCAGTAGGCGGGACAGGGTCGGGGCGAACACTGAAGCTTTCTTT.